Below are 10 T cell receptor beta chains sequenced from a single sample in a study of technical replicates of blood from a few donors. The assay was immunoSEQ multiplex PCR, and TCRdb's table has in-frame clones only and misses some. The table has 65,000 to 95,000 clones, about 97% seen once. Sequencing was carried out using T cells isolated from PBMCs. Every receptor here comes from a human donor in good health.

The chain joins TRBV30 to TRBJ1-2, with D perhaps TRBD1 (5 bases). The CDR3 length is 13 residues. V dropped 5 bases and J dropped 8 bases, with 18 bases sitting between them. From germline, CDR1 is GTSNPN and CDR2 SVGIG (reference sequence). This CDR3 reads CAWAPRGGTGYTF. CDR3 in DNA: TGTGCCTGGGCTCCTCGGGGGGGAACGGGCTACACCTTC. Supplemented by reference TRBV30 and TRBJ1-2, the full variable domain reads SQTIHQWPATLVQPVGSPLSLECTVEGTSNPNLYWYRQAAGRGLQLLFYSVGIGQISSEVPQNLSASRPQDRQFILSSKKLLLSDSGFYLCAWAPRGGTGYTFGSGTRLTVV.

The V and J genes are TRBV15 and TRBJ1-2; TRBD1 aligns across 7 bases. Germline loops: CDR1 LNHNV, CDR2 YYDKDF (reference sequence). Germline trimming cut 5 bases from V and 3 bases from J; bases unmatched to any gene: 12. This CDR3 is built from 16 residues. CDR3 DNA: TGTGCCACCAGCGGCGAACCGACAGGGCCGTACTATGGCTACACCTTC. Amino acid sequence: CATSGEPTGPYYGYTF.

This chain links TRBV11-3 with TRBJ1-1, with D unresolved. Germline V gene data show CDR1 as SGHNT and CDR2 as YENEEA. The V gene lost 3 bases and the J gene lost 1 base, with 3 bases spanning the gap. CDR3 length: 12 residues. CDR3 bases: TGTGCCAGCAGCTTCCGGAACACTGAAGCTTTCTTT. Its translation: CASSFRNTEAFF.

The gene calls are TRBV6-1 and TRBJ2-7; TRBD2 matches 8 bases. Germline CDR1 reads MNHNS; CDR2 reads SASEGT. V was clipped by 4 bases and J by 3 bases; unmatched bases: 2. This CDR3 has 13 residues. The DNA of the CDR3 is TGTGCCAGCAGTGGTGGGACTAGCTACGAGCAGTACTTC. This sequence encodes CASSGGTSYEQYF.

The J gene is TRBJ2-1, the V gene TRBV27, with 8 bases aligning to TRBD2. Unmatched junction bases numbered 9, after V lost 3 bases and J lost 5 bases. Germline V gene sequence: CDR1 MNHEY, CDR2 SMNVEV (reference sequence). The CDR3 sequence is 16 residues long. The CDR3 region has the DNA TGTGCCAGCAGTTTTTCTAGCGGGTCACTTAACAATGAGCAGTTCTTC. Amino acids: CASSFSSGSLNNEQFF.

This chain uses TRBV7-9 with TRBJ1-1, with a possible D match to TRBD1 (5 bases). CDR3 length: 14 amino acids. Germline assignment: CDR1 SEHNR and CDR2 FQNEAQ (reference sequence). V shed 4 bases and J shed 1 base, with 10 bases lying between them. CDR3 DNA sequence: TGTGCCAGCAGCTCCAAAGGGGAGAACACTGAAGCTTTCTTT. Translating gives CASSSKGENTEAFF.

The V call is TRBV18, the J call TRBJ2-2, with TRBD1 identical over 7 bases. The CDR3 sequence is 16 residues long. CDR1 and CDR2 from the germline V gene are KGHSH and LQKENI. Trimming cost V 0 bases and J 6 bases; bases outside gene matches: 7. CDR3 in amino acids: CASSPPGQRRPGELFF. CDR3 DNA: TGTGCCAGCTCACCACCGGGACAGCGTAGACCCGGGGAGCTGTTTTTT.

The V gene is TRBV7-2, the J gene TRBJ2-5; D perhaps matches TRBD2 (6 bases). The ends were cut back, 3 bases at V and 6 bases at J, with 11 bases in the middle. CDR1 is SGHTA, CDR2 FQGNSA, per germline. CDR3 length: 13 residues. The CDR3 loop is CASSLNGGKTQYF. CDR3 DNA sequence: TGTGCCAGCAGCTTGAATGGCGGGAAGACCCAGTACTTC.

This sequence joins TRBV28 and TRBJ2-3, with 9 bases lining up with TRBD1. J gave up 4 bases and V 4 bases, and 15 bases lay outside the gene matches. Germline lookup yields CDR1 MDHEN and CDR2 SYDVKM. CDR3 size: 18 residues. For the CDR3, the DNA is TGTGCCAGCAGTTCCCTACGACTACAGGGGGCTTGGGCAGATACGCAGTATTTT. Amino acid sequence: CASSSLRLQGAWADTQYF.

J is TRBJ2-2 and V is TRBV5-1; TRBD1 is a possible D gene (6 bases). The CDR3 totals 13 residues. The V gene lost 3 bases and the J gene lost 7 bases, with 10 bases spanning the gap. Germline-derived CDR1 and CDR2 are SGHRS and YFSETQ. The DNA for the CDR3 is TGCGCCAGCAGCTCTACAGGGTACGGGGAGCTGTTTTTT. It yields the protein CASSSTGYGELFF.